These T cell receptor beta chains were read from a single sample in a study of tumor-infiltrating lymphocytes in primary liver carcinoma. Via MiXCR, TCRdb re-called the multiplex PCR reads, giving one row per CDR3 protein. The sample carries some 51,000 distinct CDR3 sequences, 70% to 85% recorded once. Sequencing used liver tumor tissue from sampling region 3. These receptor sequences come from a man aged 35 to 55 with primary liver carcinoma and hepatitis B virus infection. Both conserved end residues are part of each CDR3. Fields, in order: J gene, D gene, clone size, V gene, CDR3 DNA, CDR3 protein. The D gene is left open where the match is weak. Not all rows give a size; the values are once, few, many and, for expanded clones, a class.

TRBJ2-7 | - | - | TRBV6-1 | TGTGCCAGCAGCGACATGGGCCTCTACGAGCAGTACTTC | CASSDMGLYEQYF
TRBJ2-1 | - | - | TRBV7-9 | TGTGCCAGCTGCGCTAACGAGGGGAGCTACAATAAGCAGTTCTTC | CASCANEGSYNKQFF
TRBJ2-2 | - | - | TRBV7-2 | TGTGCCAGTAGCTTATATGGAGGACTAATTAACACCGGGGAGCTGTTTTTT | CASSLYGGLINTGELFF
TRBJ2-3 | TRBD1 | many | TRBV12-3/TRBV12-4 | TGTGCCAGCAGTTTCCCCCCCTCAACAGGGGGCCCTAGCACAGATACGCAGTATTTT | CASSFPPSTGGPSTDTQYF
TRBJ2-1 | - | - | TRBV11-3 | TGTGCCAGCGGCTTAAATTTAGTCGGATACAATGAGAAGTTCTTC | CASGLNLVGYNEKFF
TRBJ2-3 | TRBD2 | - | TRBV6-1 | TGTGCCAGCTGTGAACCAGCTAGCGGGCCGTACAGCACAGATACGCAGTATTTC | CASCEPASGPYSTDTQYF
TRBJ2-1 | - | - | TRBV10-1 | TGCGCCAGCAGTGAGTTATGGGGGGTAAGCCCCTACAATGAGCAGTTCTTC | CASSELWGVSPYNEQFF
TRBJ2-6 | TRBD1 | many | TRBV5-1 | TGCGCCAGCAGTTATGGGCCCCGGGACAGCTACTCTGGGGCCAACGTCCTGACTTTC | CASSYGPRDSYSGANVLTF
TRBJ1-5 | - | - | TRBV4-1 | TGCGTCAGCAGCCAAGATGGAGGGAGCAATCTGCCCCAGCATTTT | CVSSQDGGSNLPQHF
TRBJ2-5 | TRBD1 | - | TRBV10-3 | TGTGCCATCAAGGGACAGGGGACCCAAGAGACCCAGTACTTC | CAIKGQGTQETQYF
TRBJ2-1 | - | - | TRBV6-5 | TGTGCCAGCAGCCCAACAGAGAACAAAGAGCAGTTCTTC | CASSPTENKEQFF
TRBJ1-2 | TRBD1 | - | TRBV29-1 | TGCAGCGCTGCGGACAGGGGAGACCTGGACTATGGCTACACCTTC | CSAADRGDLDYGYTF
TRBJ1-1 | - | - | TRBV19 | TGTGCCAGTAGTCAAAGGGAGGACACTGAAACTTTCTTT | CASSQREDTETFF
TRBJ2-1 | TRBD2 | few | TRBV7-8 | TGTGCCAGCAGCTCACGTAGGAGTAGCGGGATCTCCTCCTACAATGAGCAGTTGTTC | CASSSRRSSGISSYNEQLF
TRBJ2-7 | - | many | TRBV2 | TGTGCCAGCACCGGAGGGGGGGGGGTCTCCTACGAGCAGTACTTC | CASTGGGGVSYEQYF
TRBJ2-1 | - | - | TRBV11-2 | TGTACCAGCAGTTCAGCGGACCCTGGGAATGAGGTGTTCTTC | CTSSSADPGNEVFF
TRBJ1-6 | - | - | TRBV6-1 | TGTGCCAGCGCGCAGGCGTTTGGGAATTCACCCCTCCACTTT | CASAQAFGNSPLHF
TRBJ2-1 | - | - | TRBV12-3/TRBV12-4 | TGTGCCAGCAGTCCGCGTGGGTACAATGAGCGGTTCTTC | CASSPRGYNERFF
TRBJ2-1 | - | once | TRBV7-8 | TGTGCCAGCTTCTATCACCCCGGGGTCTACACTGAGCAGTTCTTC | CASFYHPGVYTEQFF
TRBJ2-3 | - | - | TRBV2 | TGTGCCAGCAGTAACGGACCCCCCACAGATACGCAGTATTTT | CASSNGPPTDTQYF
TRBJ2-5 | - | - | TRBV29-1 | TGCAGCGTTGACGTACTCCAAGAGACCCAGTATTTC | CSVDVLQETQYF
TRBJ2-1 | TRBD2 | - | TRBV11-1 | TGTGCCAGCAGCTTGGCCCGTCAGGGACTAGCGGACAATGAGCAGTGCTTC | CASSLARQGLADNEQCF
TRBJ2-5 | - | once | TRBV5-5 | TGTGCCAGCAGCTTGGGGCTAGTAAGAGGGCACCAAGAGACACAGTACTTC | CASSLGLVRGHQETQYF
TRBJ1-1 | TRBD1 | few | TRBV6-6 | TGTGCCAGCAGTTACTCACCGGACAGGGGGGGCATTGAAGCTTTCTTT | CASSYSPDRGGIEAFF
TRBJ2-1 | TRBD2 | few | TRBV4-2 | TGTGCCAGCAGCCAGATTAGCGGGATCTCCTACAATGAGCAGTTCTTC | CASSQISGISYNEQFF
TRBJ1-1 | - | - | TRBV6-1 | TGTGCCAGCAACGATAGAGCAGGGGCCCCTGAAGCTTTCTTT | CASNDRAGAPEAFF
TRBJ1-4 | - | - | TRBV7-9 | TGTGTCAGCAGCTTAGCTCAGGCCCTAAATGAGAAACTGTTTTTT | CVSSLAQALNEKLFF
TRBJ2-5 | - | - | TRBV11-2 | TGTGCCAGCAGCGACCTGATAGGAGTGGGAGAGACCCTGTACTTC | CASSDLIGVGETLYF
TRBJ2-4 | - | once | TRBV2 | TGTGCCAGCATCCCAGAGAACAGGGAAGACATTCAGTACTTC | CASIPENREDIQYF
TRBJ2-1 | TRBD2 | - | TRBV4-1 | TGCGCAAGCAGCCAAGTAGCGGCTAGCGGGAGCCTCTGGAATGAGCAGTTATTC | CASSQVAASGSLWNEQLF
TRBJ1-6 | - | many | TRBV5-1 | TGCGCCAGCAGAAGAGAAAATTCACCCCTCCACTTT | CASRRENSPLHF
TRBJ2-3 | - | few | TRBV7-9 | TGTGCCGGCAGCTTAGGGAGAAAAGATACGCAGTATTTT | CAGSLGRKDTQYF
TRBJ2-1 | - | - | TRBV29-1 | TGCAGCGTGGAGCCTCCTCCCAGCTCCTACAATGAGGAGTTCTTC | CSVEPPPSSYNEEFF
TRBJ1-5 | - | - | TRBV11-2 | TGTGCCATCAGCTCGGGCGGGGGGTATGACAATCAGCCCCAGCATTTT | CAISSGGGYDNQPQHF
TRBJ2-7 | - | - | TRBV11-2 | TGTACCAGCCCCAAAGAGGCGCCCTACGAGCAATATTTC | CTSPKEAPYEQYF
TRBJ2-7 | - | - | TRBV12-3/TRBV12-4 | TGTGCCGGCAGTCCTCACAACGAGCAGTACTTC | CAGSPHNEQYF
TRBJ2-7 | - | - | TRBV11-2 | TGTGCCAGCACCTTAGTACTCCTCTCCAGCGAGCAGTACTTC | CASTLVLLSSEQYF
TRBJ1-3 | - | - | TRBV6-5 | TGTGCCAGCAGTTACACGATGGAGGGAAACACCATATATTTT | CASSYTMEGNTIYF
TRBJ1-5 | - | - | TRBV7-8 | - | CASRVGTGNNQPQDF
TRBJ1-1 | - | - | TRBV12-3/TRBV12-4 | TGTGCCAGCAGTTTGCGGCACGGGGCCTCTGGAGCTTTCTTT | CASSLRHGASGAFF
TRBJ2-1 | - | - | TRBV12-3/TRBV12-4 | TGTGCCATCAGTTTAGACTCAGCGGGCTTATACAATGAGCAGTTCTTC | CAISLDSAGLYNEQFF
TRBJ2-1 | TRBD2 | - | TRBV11-2 | TGTGCCAGCAGCTTATCCGTTGGACTAGCGGGAGAAGTTGACAATGAGCAGTTCTTC | CASSLSVGLAGEVDNEQFF
TRBJ1-1 | - | - | TRBV4-2 | TGTGTCAACAGCCAAGACCAGAAGAACACTGAAGCTTTCTTT | CVNSQDQKNTEAFF
TRBJ2-5 | - | - | TRBV2 | TGTGCCAGCAGCATGGGGTTGGAGACCCAGTACTTC | CASSMGLETQYF
TRBJ1-1 | TRBD1 | many | TRBV6-6 | TGTGCCAGCAGTTACTCACCGGACAGGGGGGACACTGAAGCTTTCTTT | CASSYSPDRGDTEAFF
TRBJ1-1 | - | - | TRBV12-3/TRBV12-4 | TGTGCTAGCAGCCGAGGAGTCAGGGGCGCTTTCTTT | CASSRGVRGAFF
TRBJ2-2 | TRBD1 | - | TRBV4-1 | TGCGCCAGCGGTCTTCTGACAGGGTCGGCCGGGGAGCTGTTTTTT | CASGLLTGSAGELFF
TRBJ2-3 | - | - | TRBV28 | TGTGCCAGTAGCTCCGCAGTGACTCTCGTGGGAGATACGCAGTATTTT | CASSSAVTLVGDTQYF
TRBJ2-5 | TRBD1 | many | TRBV12-3/TRBV12-4 | TGTGCCAGCAGCCAGACAGGGGGACAGACCCAGTACTTC | CASSQTGGQTQYF
TRBJ2-7 | - | - | TRBV10-3 | TGTGCCATCAGATCTAGGGCACAGAGGGACGAGCAGTACTTC | CAIRSRAQRDEQYF
TRBJ2-1 | TRBD1 | - | TRBV29-1 | TGCAGCGTGGTGACAGGGGCCCCTAATGAACAGTTCTTC | CSVVTGAPNEQFF
TRBJ2-1 | TRBD2 | few | TRBV7-8 | TGTGCCGGGAGCTCCGCCATAACTAGCGGGAGAACCTACAATGAGCAGTTCTTC | CAGSSAITSGRTYNEQFF
TRBJ2-5 | - | - | TRBV11-2 | TGTGCCAGCAGATCCCGGGACTCGGCCCACCAGGGGACCCAGCACTTC | CASRSRDSAHQGTQHF